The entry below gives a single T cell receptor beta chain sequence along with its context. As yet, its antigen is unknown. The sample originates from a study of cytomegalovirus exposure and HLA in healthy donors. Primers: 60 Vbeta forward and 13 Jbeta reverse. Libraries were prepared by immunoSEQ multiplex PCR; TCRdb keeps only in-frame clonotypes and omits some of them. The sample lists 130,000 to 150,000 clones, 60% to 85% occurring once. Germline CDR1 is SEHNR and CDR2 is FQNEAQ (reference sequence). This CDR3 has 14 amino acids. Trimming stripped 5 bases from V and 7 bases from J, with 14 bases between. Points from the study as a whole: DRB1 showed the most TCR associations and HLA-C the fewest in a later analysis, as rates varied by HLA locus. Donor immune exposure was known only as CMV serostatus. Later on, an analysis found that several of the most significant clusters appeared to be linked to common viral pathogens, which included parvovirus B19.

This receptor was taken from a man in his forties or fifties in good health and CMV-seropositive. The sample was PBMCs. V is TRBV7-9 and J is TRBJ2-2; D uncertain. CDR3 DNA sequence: TGTGCCAGCAGCCACCCCTACCGACACGGGGAGCTGTTTTTT. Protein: CASSHPYRHGELFF.